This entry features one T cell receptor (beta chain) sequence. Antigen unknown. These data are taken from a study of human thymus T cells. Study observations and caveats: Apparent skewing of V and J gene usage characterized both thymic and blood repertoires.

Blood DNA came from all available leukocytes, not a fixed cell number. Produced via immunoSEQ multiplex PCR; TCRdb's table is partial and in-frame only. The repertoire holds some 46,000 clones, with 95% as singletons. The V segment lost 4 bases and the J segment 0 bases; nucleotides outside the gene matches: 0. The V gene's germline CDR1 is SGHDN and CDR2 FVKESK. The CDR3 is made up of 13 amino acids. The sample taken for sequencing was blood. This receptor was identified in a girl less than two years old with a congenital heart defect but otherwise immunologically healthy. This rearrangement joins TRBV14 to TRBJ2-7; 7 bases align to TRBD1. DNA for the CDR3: TGTGCCAGCAGCCGGGACAGCTCCTACGAGCAGTACTTC. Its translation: CASSRDSSYEQYF.